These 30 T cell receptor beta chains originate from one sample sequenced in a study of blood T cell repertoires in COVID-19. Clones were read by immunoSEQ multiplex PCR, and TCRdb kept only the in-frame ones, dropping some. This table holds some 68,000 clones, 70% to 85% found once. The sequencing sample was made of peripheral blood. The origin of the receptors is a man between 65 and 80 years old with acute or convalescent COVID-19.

The CDR3 region has the DNA TGCGCCAGCAGCTCCGTTCTGGGAGGGAACACTGAAGCTTTCTTT. Amino acid sequence: CASSSVLGGNTEAFF. The V and J genes are TRBV5-1 and TRBJ1-1; D remains ambiguous. The CDR3 totals 15 residues. The germline V gene encodes CDR1 SGHRS and CDR2 YFSETQ. The germline V and J ends were trimmed by 3 bases and 1 base, with 13 bases remaining between them.

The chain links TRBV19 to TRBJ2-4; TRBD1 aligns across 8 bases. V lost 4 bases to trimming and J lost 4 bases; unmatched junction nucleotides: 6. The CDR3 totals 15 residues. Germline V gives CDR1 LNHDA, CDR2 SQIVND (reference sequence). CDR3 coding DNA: TGTGCCAGTAGTACCCCGACAGGGGTTAAAAACATTCAGTACTTC. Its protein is CASSTPTGVKNIQYF.

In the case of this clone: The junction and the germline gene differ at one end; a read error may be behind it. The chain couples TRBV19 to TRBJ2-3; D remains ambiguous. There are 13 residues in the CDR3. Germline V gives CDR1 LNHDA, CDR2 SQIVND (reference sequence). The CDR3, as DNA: TGTGCCAGTAGTTTAGAGGCTCCGAATACGCAGTATTTT. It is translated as CASSLEAPNTQYF.

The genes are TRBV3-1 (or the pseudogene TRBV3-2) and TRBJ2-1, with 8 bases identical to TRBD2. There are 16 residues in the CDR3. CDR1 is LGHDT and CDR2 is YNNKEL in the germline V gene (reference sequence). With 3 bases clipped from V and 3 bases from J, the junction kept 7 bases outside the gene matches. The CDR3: CASSHRRGADYNEQFF. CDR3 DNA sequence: TGTGCCAGCAGCCATAGGCGGGGGGCAGACTACAATGAGCAGTTCTTC.

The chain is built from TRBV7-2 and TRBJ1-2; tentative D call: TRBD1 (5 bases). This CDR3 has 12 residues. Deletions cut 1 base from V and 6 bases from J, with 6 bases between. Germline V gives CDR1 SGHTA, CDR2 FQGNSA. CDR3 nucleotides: TGTGCCAGCAGCTTAGTGACAGATGGCTACACCTTC. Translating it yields CASSLVTDGYTF.

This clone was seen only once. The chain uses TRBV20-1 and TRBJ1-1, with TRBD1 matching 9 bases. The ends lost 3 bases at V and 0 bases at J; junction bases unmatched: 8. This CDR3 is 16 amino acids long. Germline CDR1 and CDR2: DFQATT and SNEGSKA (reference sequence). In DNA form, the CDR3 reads TGCAGTGCTAGTTTGGACAGGGGCTATATGAACACTGAAGCTTTCTTT. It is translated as CSASLDRGYMNTEAFF.

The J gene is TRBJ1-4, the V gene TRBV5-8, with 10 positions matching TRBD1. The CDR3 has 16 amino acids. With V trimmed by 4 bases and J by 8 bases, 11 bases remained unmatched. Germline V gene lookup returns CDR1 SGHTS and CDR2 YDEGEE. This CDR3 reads CASSGSPGQGNEKLFF. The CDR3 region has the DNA TGTGCCAGCAGCGGTTCTCCGGGACAGGGGAACGAAAAACTGTTTTTT. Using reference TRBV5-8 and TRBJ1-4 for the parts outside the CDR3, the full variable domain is EAGVTQSPTHLIKTRGQQATLRCSPISGHTSVYWYQQALGLGLQFLLWYDEGEERNRGNFPPRFSGRQFPNYSSELNVNALELEDSALYLCASSGSPGQGNEKLFFGSGTQLSVL.

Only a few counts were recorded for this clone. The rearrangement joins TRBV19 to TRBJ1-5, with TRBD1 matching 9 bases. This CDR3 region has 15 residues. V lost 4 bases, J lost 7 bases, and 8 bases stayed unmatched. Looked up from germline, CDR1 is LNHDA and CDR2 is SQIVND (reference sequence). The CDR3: CASSTSGQGNQPQHF. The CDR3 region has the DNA TGTGCCAGTAGTACATCGGGACAGGGTAACCAGCCCCAGCATTTT.

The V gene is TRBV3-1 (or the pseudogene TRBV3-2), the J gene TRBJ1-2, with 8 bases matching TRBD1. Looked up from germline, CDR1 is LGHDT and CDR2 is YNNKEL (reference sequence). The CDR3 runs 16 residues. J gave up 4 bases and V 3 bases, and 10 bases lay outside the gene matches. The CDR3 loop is CASSQSAGGAIYGYTF. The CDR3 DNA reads TGTGCCAGCAGCCAGTCTGCAGGGGGCGCGATCTATGGCTACACCTTC.

CDR3 coding DNA: TGTGCCAGCAGCAAACCCAGACAGGGGTCGAGGTCCGGGGAGCTGTTTTTT. As protein: CASSKPRQGSRSGELFF. The rearrangement joins TRBV21-1 to TRBJ2-2; TRBD1, the table's D call, was not compared with the DNA. TRBV21-1 is an annotated pseudogene. This CDR3 has 17 residues.

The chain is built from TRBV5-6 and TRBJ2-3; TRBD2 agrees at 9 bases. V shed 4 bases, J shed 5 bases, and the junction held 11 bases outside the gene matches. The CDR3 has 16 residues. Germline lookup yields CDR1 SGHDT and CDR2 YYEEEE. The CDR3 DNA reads TGTGCCAGCAGCGAAAGACTAGCGGCTAATAGAGATACGCAGTATTTT. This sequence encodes CASSERLAANRDTQYF.

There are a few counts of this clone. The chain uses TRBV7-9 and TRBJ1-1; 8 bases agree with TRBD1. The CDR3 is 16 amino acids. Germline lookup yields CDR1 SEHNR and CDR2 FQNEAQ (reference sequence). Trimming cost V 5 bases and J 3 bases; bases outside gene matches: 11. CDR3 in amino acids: CASSIRQGYGDTEAFF. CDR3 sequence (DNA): TGTGCCAGCAGCATAAGACAGGGGTATGGGGACACTGAAGCTTTCTTT.

The CDR3 sequence: CASSLVVGQGPLGYTF. CDR3 coding DNA: TGTGCCAGCAGCTTGGTGGTCGGACAGGGCCCTCTCGGCTACACCTTC. This chain connects TRBV5-6 to TRBJ1-2; 8 nucleotides agree with TRBD1. The V gene end was trimmed by 0 bases and the J gene end by 8 bases; junction bases not matched to a gene: 12. This CDR3 is 16 amino acids long. Germline V gene data show CDR1 as SGHDT and CDR2 as YYEEEE.

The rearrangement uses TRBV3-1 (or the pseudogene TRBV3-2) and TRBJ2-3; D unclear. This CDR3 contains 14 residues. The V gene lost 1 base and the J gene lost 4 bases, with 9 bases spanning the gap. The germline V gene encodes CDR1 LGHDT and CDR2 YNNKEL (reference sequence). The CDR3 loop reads CASSQVSLADTQYF. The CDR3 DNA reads TGTGCCAGCAGCCAAGTAAGTCTAGCAGATACGCAGTATTTT.

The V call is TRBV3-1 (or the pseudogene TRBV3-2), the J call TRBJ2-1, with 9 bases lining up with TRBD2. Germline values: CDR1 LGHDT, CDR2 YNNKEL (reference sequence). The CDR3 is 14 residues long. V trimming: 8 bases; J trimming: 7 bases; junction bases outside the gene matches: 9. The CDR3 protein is CASPPRAGGNEQFF. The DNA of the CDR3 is TGTGCCAGCCCTCCCCGGGCGGGAGGGAATGAGCAGTTCTTC.

The CDR3 nucleotides read TGTGCCAGCACAAGGTATCGGGTCGACGAGCAGTACTTC. Translating it yields CASTRYRVDEQYF. The chain uses TRBV6-5 and TRBJ2-7; D unclear. Germline V gene data show CDR1 as MNHEY and CDR2 as SVGAGI. The V gene lost 7 bases and the J gene lost 5 bases, with 15 bases spanning the gap. The CDR3 sequence is 13 residues long.

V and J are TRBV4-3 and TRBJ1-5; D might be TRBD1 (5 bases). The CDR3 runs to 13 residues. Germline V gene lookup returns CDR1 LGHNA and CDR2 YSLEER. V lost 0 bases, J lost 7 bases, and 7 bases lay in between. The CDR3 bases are TGCGCCAGCAGCCAAGATCAGGGACAGCCCCAGCATTTT. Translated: CASSQDQGQPQHF.

For the CDR3, the DNA is TGCGCCAGCACGGGGGACAGCTACAATGAGCAGTTCTTC. Residues: CASTGDSYNEQFF. V and J are TRBV5-1 and TRBJ2-1; tentative D call: TRBD1 (7 bases). The CDR3 has 13 residues. Trimming pared 6 bases from V and 3 bases from J, leaving 10 bases between. Germline CDR1 and CDR2: SGHRS and YFSETQ.

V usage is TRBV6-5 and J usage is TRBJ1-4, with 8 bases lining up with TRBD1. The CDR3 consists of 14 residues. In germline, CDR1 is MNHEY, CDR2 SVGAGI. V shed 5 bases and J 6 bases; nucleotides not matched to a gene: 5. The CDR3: CASSRQGIDEKLFF. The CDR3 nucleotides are TGTGCCAGCAGTCGACAGGGGATAGATGAAAAACTGTTTTTT.

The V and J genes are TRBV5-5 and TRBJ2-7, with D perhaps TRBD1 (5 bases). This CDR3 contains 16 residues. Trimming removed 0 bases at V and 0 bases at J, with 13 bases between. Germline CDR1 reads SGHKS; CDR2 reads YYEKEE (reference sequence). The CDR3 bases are TGTGCCAGCAGCTTGGCTCCCTCAGGGCACTCCTACGAGCAGTACTTC. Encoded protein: CASSLAPSGHSYEQYF. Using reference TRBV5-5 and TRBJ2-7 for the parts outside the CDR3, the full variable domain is DAGVTQSPTHLIKTRGQQVTLRCSPISGHKSVSWYQQVLGQGPQFIFQYYEKEERGRGNFPDRFSARQFPNYSSELNVNALLLGDSALYLCASSLAPSGHSYEQYFGPGTRLTVT.

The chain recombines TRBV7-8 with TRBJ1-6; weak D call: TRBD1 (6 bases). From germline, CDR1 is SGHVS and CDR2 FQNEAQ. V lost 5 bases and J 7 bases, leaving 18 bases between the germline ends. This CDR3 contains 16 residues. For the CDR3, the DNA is TGTGCCAGCAGCCGTACAGGGTCGTTGGGGAATTCACCCCTCCACTTT. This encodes CASSRTGSLGNSPLHF. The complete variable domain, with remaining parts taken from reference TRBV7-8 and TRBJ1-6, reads GAGVSQSPRYKVAKRGQDVALRCDPISGHVSLFWYQQALGQGPEFLTYFQNEAQLDKSGLPSDRFFAERPEGSVSTLKIQRTQQEDSAVYLCASSRTGSLGNSPLHFGNGTRLTVT.

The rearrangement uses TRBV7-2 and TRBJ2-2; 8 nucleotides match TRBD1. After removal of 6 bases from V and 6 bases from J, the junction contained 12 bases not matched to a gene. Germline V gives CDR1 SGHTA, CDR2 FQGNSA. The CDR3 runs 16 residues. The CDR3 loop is CASSSGGAVFPGELFF. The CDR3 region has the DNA TGTGCCAGCAGTTCAGGGGGCGCCGTCTTCCCCGGGGAGCTGTTTTTT.

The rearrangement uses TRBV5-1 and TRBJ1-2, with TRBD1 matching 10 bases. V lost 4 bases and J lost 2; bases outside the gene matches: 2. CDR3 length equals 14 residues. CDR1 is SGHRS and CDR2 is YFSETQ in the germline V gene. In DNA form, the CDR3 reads TGCGCCAGCAGCCGGGGACAGGGGAACTATGGCTACACCTTC. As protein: CASSRGQGNYGYTF.

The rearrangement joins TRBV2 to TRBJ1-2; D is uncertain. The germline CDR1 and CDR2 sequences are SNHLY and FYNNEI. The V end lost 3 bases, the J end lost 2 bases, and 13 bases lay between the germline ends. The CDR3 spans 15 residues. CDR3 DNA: TGTGCCAGCAGTGAGTTGAACCCTCGGAACTATGGCTACACCTTC. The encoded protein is CASSELNPRNYGYTF.

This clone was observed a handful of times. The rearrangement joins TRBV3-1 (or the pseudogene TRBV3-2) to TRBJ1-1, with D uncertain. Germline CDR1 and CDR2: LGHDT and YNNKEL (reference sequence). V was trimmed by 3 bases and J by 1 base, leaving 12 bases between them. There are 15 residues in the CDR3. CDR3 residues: CASSQSPAGNTEAFF. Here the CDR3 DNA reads TGTGCCAGCAGCCAGTCTCCCGCGGGGAACACTGAAGCTTTCTTT.

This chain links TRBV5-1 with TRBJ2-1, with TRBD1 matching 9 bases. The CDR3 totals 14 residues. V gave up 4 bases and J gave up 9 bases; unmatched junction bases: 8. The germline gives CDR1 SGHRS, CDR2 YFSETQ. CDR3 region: CASSLDRGSIEQFF. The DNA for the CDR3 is TGCGCCAGCAGCCTAGACAGGGGGTCCATTGAGCAGTTCTTC.

The CDR3 spells CASSLLGGMNTGELFF. The CDR3 DNA reads TGTGCCAGCAGCTTATTGGGCGGGATGAACACCGGGGAGCTGTTTTTT. V and J are TRBV7-2 and TRBJ2-2; D may be TRBD2 (6 bases). Trimming left V 2 bases short and J 1 base short, with 11 bases between. CDR3 length: 16 residues. The germline CDR1 and CDR2 sequences are SGHTA and FQGNSA.

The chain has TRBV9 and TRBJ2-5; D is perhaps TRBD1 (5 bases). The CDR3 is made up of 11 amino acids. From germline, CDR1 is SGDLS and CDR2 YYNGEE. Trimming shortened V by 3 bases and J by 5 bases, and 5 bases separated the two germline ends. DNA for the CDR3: TGTGCCAGCAGCGCAGGGGAGACCCAGTACTTC. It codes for CASSAGETQYF. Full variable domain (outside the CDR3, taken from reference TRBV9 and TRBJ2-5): DSGVTQTPKHLITATGQRVTLRCSPRSGDLSVYWYQQSLDQGLQFLIQYYNGEERAKGNILERFSAQQFPDLHSELNLSSLELGDSALYFCASSAGETQYFGPGTRLLVL.

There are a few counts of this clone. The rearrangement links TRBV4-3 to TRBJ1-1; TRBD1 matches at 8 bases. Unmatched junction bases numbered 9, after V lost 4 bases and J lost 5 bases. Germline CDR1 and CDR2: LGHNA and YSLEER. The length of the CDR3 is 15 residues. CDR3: CASSRSGQGVTEAFF. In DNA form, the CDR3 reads TGCGCCAGCAGCCGCTCCGGACAGGGAGTAACTGAAGCTTTCTTT.

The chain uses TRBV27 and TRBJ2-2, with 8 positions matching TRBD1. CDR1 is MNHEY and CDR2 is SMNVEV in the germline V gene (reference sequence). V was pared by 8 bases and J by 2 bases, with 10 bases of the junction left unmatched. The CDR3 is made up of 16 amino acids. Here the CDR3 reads CASSRTGTGNTGELFF. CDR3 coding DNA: TGTGCCAGCTCCCGGACCGGGACAGGAAACACCGGGGAGCTGTTTTTT.